The sequence of this T cell receptor (beta chain) was determined in a study of T-cell reconstitution after alpha-beta-depleted transplantation in children. Preparation of the TCRbeta library involved a method that used unique molecular identifiers. One entry per CDR3 protein, called by TCRdb with MiXCR from the PCR reads. The sample has about 540,000 distinct CDR3 sequences; 15% to 20% are singletons. The CDR3 loop spans 17 amino acids. Here the sequenced sample was PBMCs from the stem cell graft donor, taken from the stem cell graft. V and J are TRBV21-1 and TRBJ2-3; the table gives TRBD1 as D, unverified against the DNA. TRBV21-1 is assigned pseudogene status. This sequence originates from a human donor who donated a stem cell graft to a child with acute lymphoblastic leukemia. The CDR3 region is CASSIIGTEISTDTQYF. CDR3 coding DNA: TGTGCCAGCAGCATCATCGGGACAGAAATAAGCACAGATACGCAGTATTTT.